This T cell receptor (beta chain) came from a study of shared T cell receptors in the human thymus. This CDR3 is 13 amino acids long. Germline V lookup: CDR1 MNHEY, CDR2 SMNVEV (reference sequence). Trimming cost V 4 bases and J 5 bases, with 12 bases left between them. TCRdb's copy holds only in-frame clones and misses some; the assay was immunoSEQ multiplex PCR. Among some 640,000 clones, around 87% were seen once, and the ten largest hold 0.0094%. The sample was also linked to a second study, of human thymus T cells.

The chain couples TRBV27 to TRBJ2-7; the D gene is possibly TRBD1 (6 bases). This receptor was identified in a boy younger than two with a congenital heart defect. Sequenced input: thymocytes. Here the CDR3 reads CASSWNGTNEQYF. CDR3 coding DNA: TGTGCCAGCAGTTGGAACGGGACAAACGAGCAGTACTTC.